These 14 T cell receptor beta chains share one sample of origin, sequenced in a study of cytomegalovirus exposure and HLA in healthy donors. The PCR contained 60 Vbeta and 13 Jbeta primers. TCRdb keeps only in-frame clones here, not all; method: immunoSEQ multiplex PCR. Its table records roughly 82,000 clones. Sequenced material: PBMCs. The source is an older woman in good health and CMV-seronegative.

The CDR3 sequence: CASTLSGGNYGYTF. The CDR3 DNA reads as TGTGCCAGCACCCTGAGCGGGGGAAACTATGGCTACACCTTC. The chain recombines TRBV2 with TRBJ1-2; tentatively, D is TRBD1 (5 bases). The CDR3 consists of 14 residues. Germline CDR1 SNHLY, CDR2 FYNNEI. V lost 7 bases, J lost 2 bases, and 14 bases lay in between.

The chain links TRBV18 to TRBJ1-4; 7 bases match TRBD1. With 5 bases clipped from V and 0 bases from J, the junction kept 6 bases outside the gene matches. This CDR3 comprises 16 residues. The germline V gene has CDR1 KGHSH and CDR2 LQKENI. The DNA for the CDR3 is TGTGCCAGCTCAGGTTGGACAGGATCAACTAATGAAAAACTGTTTTTT. This gives the protein CASSGWTGSTNEKLFF.

The chain has TRBV7-9 and TRBJ2-5; 10 bases are a match to TRBD2. The germline V gene has CDR1 SEHNR and CDR2 FQNEAQ (reference sequence). This CDR3 comprises 17 residues. Trimming cost V 5 bases and J 2 bases; bases outside gene matches: 11. The CDR3 region has the DNA TGTGCCAGCAGCCCGACTAGCGGGCTGACTGCTCAAGAGACCCAGTACTTC. Its translation: CASSPTSGLTAQETQYF.

The chain carries TRBV6-1 and TRBJ2-1; D unclear. V was shortened by 2 bases and J by 1 base, with 15 bases between the two germline ends. This CDR3 has 17 residues. Germline CDR1 and CDR2: MNHNS and SASEGT. CDR3 residues: CASSESWASNSYNEQFF. The CDR3, as DNA: TGTGCCAGCAGTGAATCATGGGCTTCGAATTCCTACAATGAGCAGTTCTTC.

This rearrangement joins TRBV6-1 to TRBJ2-1, with a weak D call TRBD2 (5 bases). CDR3 size: 15 residues. Germline assignment: CDR1 MNHNS and CDR2 SASEGT. V dropped 7 bases and J dropped 5 bases, with 18 bases sitting between them. CDR3 DNA sequence: TGTGCCAGCAAACGAGGGCCAGGCCTAGACAATGAGCAGTTCTTC. Its translation: CASKRGPGLDNEQFF.

The CDR3 spells CASSFGTDYEQYF. CDR3 sequence (DNA): TGTGCCAGCAGCTTCGGGACAGATTACGAGCAGTACTTC. The chain combines TRBV5-6 with TRBJ2-7; 7 nucleotides align to TRBD1. With 2 bases clipped from V and 4 bases from J, the junction kept 3 bases outside the gene matches. The CDR3 length is 13 residues. Germline lookup yields CDR1 SGHDT and CDR2 YYEEEE. Together with reference TRBV5-6 and TRBJ2-7, the CDR3 gives the full variable domain: DAGVTQSPTHLIKTRGQQVTLRCSPKSGHDTVSWYQQALGQGPQFIFQYYEEEERQRGNFPDRFSGHQFPNYSSELNVNALLLGDSALYLCASSFGTDYEQYFGPGTRLTVT.

This chain uses TRBV15 with TRBJ1-2, with 11 bases lining up with TRBD1. Germline-derived CDR1 and CDR2 are LNHNV and YYDKDF (reference sequence). The ends lost 3 bases at V and 7 bases at J; junction bases unmatched: 4. The CDR3 consists of 14 residues. The DNA for the CDR3 is TGTGCCACCAGCAGGGGACAGGGGGGTGCTGGCTACACCTTC. Translating gives CATSRGQGGAGYTF.

The chain employs TRBV21-1 and TRBJ2-3; the table's D call of TRBD2 was not tested on the DNA. TRBV21-1 is annotated as a pseudogene. The CDR3 loop spans 21 amino acids. CDR3 in DNA: TGTGCCAGCCCGCTTAGATGGACTAGCGGGAGAGCGGGTTCTAGCACAGATACGCAGTATTTT. Its translation is CASPLRWTSGRAGSSTDTQYF.

The chain joins TRBV7-2 to TRBJ2-1, with 8 bases aligning to TRBD2. V trimming: 8 bases; J trimming: 4 bases; junction bases outside the gene matches: 7. Germline CDR1 is SGHTA and CDR2 is FQGNSA. The CDR3 has 14 residues. The CDR3 protein is CASGTSGNYNEQFF. The CDR3 bases are TGTGCCAGCGGTACTAGCGGCAATTACAATGAGCAGTTCTTC.

The chain joins TRBV7-3 to TRBJ2-1; possible D gene TRBD1, 6 bases. With 1 base removed from V and 9 bases from J, the gap between germline ends came to 10 bases. This CDR3 spans 13 amino acids. Germline lookup yields CDR1 SGHTA and CDR2 FQGTGA. The CDR3 bases are TGTGCCAGCAGCTTAATGGGGGACACTGAGCAGTTCTTC. This gives the protein CASSLMGDTEQFF.

The chain recombines TRBV27 with TRBJ2-1; 8 bases agree with TRBD2. V lost 3 bases and J lost 7; bases outside the gene matches: 8. The CDR3 loop spans 15 amino acids. Per germline, CDR1 MNHEY and CDR2 SMNVEV (reference sequence). CDR3 bases: TGTGCCAGCAGTTTTACGGGAGGGCCATCGAATGAGCAGTTCTTC. Amino acid sequence: CASSFTGGPSNEQFF.

The J gene is TRBJ1-2, the V gene TRBV5-1; D is unclear. Per germline, CDR1 SGHRS and CDR2 YFSETQ. V gave up 0 bases and J gave up 6 bases, with 15 bases separating them. There are 15 residues in the CDR3. CDR3 amino acids: CASSLVGGMNDGYTF. In nucleotides, the CDR3 is TGCGCCAGCAGCTTGGTGGGAGGTATGAACGATGGCTACACCTTC.

The genes are TRBV6-1 and TRBJ2-1; TRBD2 aligns across 13 bases. Trimming removed 8 bases from V and 6 bases from J; junction bases left unmatched: 7. CDR3 length: 15 amino acids. In germline, CDR1 is MNHNS, CDR2 SASEGT. As DNA, the CDR3 is TGTGCCAGCCTAAGACTAGCGGGAGGCTCCAATGAGCAGTTCTTC. This translates into CASLRLAGGSNEQFF.

V is TRBV5-1 and J is TRBJ2-1; 8 positions match TRBD2. Germline assignment: CDR1 SGHRS and CDR2 YFSETQ. The CDR3 contains 15 residues. J gave up 6 bases and V 3 bases, and 8 bases lay outside the gene matches. The CDR3 sequence: CASSSSGLGSNEQFF. The CDR3 DNA reads as TGCGCCAGCAGCTCCTCGGGACTAGGGTCCAATGAGCAGTTCTTC.